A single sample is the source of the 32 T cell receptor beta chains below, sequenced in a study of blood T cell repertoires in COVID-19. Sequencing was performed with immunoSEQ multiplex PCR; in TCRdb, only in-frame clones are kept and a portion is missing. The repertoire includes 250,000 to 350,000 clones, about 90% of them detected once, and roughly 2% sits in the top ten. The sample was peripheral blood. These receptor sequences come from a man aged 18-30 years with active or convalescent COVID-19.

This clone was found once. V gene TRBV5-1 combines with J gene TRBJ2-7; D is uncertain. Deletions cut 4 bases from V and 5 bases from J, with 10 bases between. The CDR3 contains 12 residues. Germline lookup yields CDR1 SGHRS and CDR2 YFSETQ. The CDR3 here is CASSPLGDEQYF. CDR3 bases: TGCGCCAGCAGCCCGCTAGGCGACGAGCAGTACTTC.

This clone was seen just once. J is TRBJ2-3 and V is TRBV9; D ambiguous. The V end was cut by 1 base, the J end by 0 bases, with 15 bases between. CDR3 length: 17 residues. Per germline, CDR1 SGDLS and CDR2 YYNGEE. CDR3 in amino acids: CASSVLASDPSTDTQYF. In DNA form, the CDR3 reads TGTGCCAGCAGCGTATTAGCTAGTGATCCTAGCACAGATACGCAGTATTTT.

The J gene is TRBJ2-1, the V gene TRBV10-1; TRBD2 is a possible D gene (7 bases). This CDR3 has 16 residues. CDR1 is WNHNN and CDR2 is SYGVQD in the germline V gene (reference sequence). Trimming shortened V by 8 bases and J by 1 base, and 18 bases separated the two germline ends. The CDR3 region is CASGGGGEWSYNEQFF. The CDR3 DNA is TGCGCCAGCGGTGGGGGGGGCGAGTGGTCCTACAATGAGCAGTTCTTC.

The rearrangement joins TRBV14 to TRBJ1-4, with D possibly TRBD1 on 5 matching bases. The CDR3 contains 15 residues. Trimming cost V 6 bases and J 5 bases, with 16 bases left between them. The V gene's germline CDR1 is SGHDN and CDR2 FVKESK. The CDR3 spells CASSQTGLMNEKLFF. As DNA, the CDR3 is TGTGCCAGCAGTCAAACAGGTTTGATGAATGAAAAACTGTTTTTT.

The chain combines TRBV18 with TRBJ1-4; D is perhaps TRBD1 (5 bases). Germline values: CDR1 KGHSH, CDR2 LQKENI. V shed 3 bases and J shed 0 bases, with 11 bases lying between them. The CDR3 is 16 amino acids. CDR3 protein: CASSPGRVATNEKLFF. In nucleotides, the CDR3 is TGTGCCAGCTCACCCGGCAGGGTTGCAACTAATGAAAAACTGTTTTTT. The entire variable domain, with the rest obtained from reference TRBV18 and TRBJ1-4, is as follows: NAGVMQNPRHLVRRRGQEARLRCSPMKGHSHVYWYRQLPEEGLKFMVYLQKENIIDESGMPKERFSAEFPKEGPSILRIQQVVRGDSAAYFCASSPGRVATNEKLFFGSGTQLSVL.

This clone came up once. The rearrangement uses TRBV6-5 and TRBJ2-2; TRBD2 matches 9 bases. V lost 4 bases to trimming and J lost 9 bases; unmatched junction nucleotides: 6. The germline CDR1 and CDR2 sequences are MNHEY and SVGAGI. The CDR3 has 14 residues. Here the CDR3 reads CASSSSGASRELFF. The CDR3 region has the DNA TGTGCCAGCAGTTCTAGCGGGGCCTCCCGGGAGCTGTTTTTT.

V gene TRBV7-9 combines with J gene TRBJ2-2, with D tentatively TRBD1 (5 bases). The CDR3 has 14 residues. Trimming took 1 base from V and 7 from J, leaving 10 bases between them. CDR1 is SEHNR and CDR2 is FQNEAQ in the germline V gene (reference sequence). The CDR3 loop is CASSLGAGLGELFF. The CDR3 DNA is TGTGCCAGCAGCTTAGGAGCAGGGCTCGGGGAGCTGTTTTTT.

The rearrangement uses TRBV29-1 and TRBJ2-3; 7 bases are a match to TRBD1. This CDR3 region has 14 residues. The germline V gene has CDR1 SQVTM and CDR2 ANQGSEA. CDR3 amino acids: CSSLTGLGTDTQYF. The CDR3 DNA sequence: TGCAGTTCCTTGACAGGGTTGGGCACAGATACGCAGTATTTT.

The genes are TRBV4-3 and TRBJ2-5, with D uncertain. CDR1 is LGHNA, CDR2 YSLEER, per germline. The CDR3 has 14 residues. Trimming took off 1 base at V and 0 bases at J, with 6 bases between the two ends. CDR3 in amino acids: CASSQGSYQETQYF. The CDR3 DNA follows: TGCGCCAGCAGCCAAGGTTCCTACCAAGAGACCCAGTACTTC.

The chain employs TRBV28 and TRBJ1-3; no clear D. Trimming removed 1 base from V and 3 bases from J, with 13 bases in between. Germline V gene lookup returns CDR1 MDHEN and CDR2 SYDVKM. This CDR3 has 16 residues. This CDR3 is CASSLSAGLFGNTIYF. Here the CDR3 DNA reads TGTGCCAGCAGTTTATCGGCAGGTTTGTTTGGAAACACCATATATTTT.

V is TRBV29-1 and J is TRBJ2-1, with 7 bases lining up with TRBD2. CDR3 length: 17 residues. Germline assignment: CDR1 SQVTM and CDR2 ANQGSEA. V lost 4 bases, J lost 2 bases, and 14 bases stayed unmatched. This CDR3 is CSVVSARGGRAYNEQFF. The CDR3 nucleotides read TGCAGCGTTGTCTCTGCCCGTGGAGGGAGGGCCTACAATGAGCAGTTCTTC.

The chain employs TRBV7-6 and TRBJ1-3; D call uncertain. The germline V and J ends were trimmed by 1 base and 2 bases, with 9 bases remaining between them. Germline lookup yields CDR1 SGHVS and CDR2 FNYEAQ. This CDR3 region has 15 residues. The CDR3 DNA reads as TGTGCCAGCAGCTTAGGTACGGGAACTGGAAACACCATATATTTT. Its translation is CASSLGTGTGNTIYF.

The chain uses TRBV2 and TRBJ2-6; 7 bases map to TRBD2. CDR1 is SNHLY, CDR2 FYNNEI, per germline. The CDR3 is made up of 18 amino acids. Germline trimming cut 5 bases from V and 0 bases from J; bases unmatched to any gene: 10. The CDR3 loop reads CASSYTHAGDSGANVLTF. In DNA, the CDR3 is TGTGCCAGCAGTTACACCCACGCGGGAGACTCTGGGGCCAACGTCCTGACTTTC.

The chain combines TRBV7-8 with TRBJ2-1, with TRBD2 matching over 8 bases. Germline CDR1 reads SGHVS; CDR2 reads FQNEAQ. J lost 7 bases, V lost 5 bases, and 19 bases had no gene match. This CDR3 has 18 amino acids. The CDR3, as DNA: TGTGCCAGCAGCCCACTTGTCACGAAGCGGGAGATGAGAAATGAGCAGTTCTTC. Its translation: CASSPLVTKREMRNEQFF. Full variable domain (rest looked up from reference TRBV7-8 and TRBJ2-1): GAGVSQSPRYKVAKRGQDVALRCDPISGHVSLFWYQQALGQGPEFLTYFQNEAQLDKSGLPSDRFFAERPEGSVSTLKIQRTQQEDSAVYLCASSPLVTKREMRNEQFFGPGTRLTVL.

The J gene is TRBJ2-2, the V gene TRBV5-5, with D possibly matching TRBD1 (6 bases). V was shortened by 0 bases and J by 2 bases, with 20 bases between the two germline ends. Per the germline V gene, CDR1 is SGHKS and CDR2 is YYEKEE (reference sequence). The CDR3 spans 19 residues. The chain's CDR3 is CASSLDEGVYRSNTGELFF. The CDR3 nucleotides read TGTGCCAGCAGCTTGGATGAGGGGGTTTATCGTTCCAACACCGGGGAGCTGTTTTTT.

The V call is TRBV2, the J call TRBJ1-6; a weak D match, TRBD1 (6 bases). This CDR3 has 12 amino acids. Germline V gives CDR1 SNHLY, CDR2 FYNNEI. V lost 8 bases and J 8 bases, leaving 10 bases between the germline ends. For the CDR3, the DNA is TGTGCCAGCGCAGGGGAGTATTCACCCCTCCACTTT. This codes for CASAGEYSPLHF.

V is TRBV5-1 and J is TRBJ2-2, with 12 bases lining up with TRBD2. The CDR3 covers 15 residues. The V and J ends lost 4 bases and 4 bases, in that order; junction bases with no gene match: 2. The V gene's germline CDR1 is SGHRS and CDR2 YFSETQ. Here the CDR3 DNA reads TGCGCCAGCAGCAGGACTAGCGGGACCACCGGGGAGCTGTTTTTT. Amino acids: CASSRTSGTTGELFF.

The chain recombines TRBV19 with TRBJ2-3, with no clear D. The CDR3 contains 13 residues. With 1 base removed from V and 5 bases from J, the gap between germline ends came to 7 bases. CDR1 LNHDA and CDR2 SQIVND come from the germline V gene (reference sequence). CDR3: CASSIGNGDTQYF. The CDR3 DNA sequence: TGTGCCAGTAGTATAGGAAACGGAGATACGCAGTATTTT.

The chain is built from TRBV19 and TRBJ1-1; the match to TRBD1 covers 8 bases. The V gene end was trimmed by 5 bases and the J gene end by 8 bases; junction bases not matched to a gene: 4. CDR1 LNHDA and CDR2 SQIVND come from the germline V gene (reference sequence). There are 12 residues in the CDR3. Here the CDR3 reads CASSGGQAEAFF. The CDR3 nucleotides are TGTGCCAGTAGTGGGGGACAGGCCGAAGCTTTCTTT.

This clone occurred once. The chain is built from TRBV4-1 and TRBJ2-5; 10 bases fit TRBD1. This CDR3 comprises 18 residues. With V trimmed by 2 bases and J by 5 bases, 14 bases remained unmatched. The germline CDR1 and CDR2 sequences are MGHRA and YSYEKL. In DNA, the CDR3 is TGCGCCAGCAGCCAACCAAAAAGGGACAGGGGCTTATCGGAGACCCAGTACTTC. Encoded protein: CASSQPKRDRGLSETQYF.

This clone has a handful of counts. The CDR3 DNA is TGTGCCAGCAGCTTGGCCGGGACAGCTAAGAGCTCCTACGAGCAGTACTTC. This sequence encodes CASSLAGTAKSSYEQYF. The V and J genes are TRBV5-6 and TRBJ2-7, with 7 nucleotides matching TRBD1. CDR3 length: 17 amino acids. Germline V gene lookup returns CDR1 SGHDT and CDR2 YYEEEE. Trimming removed 0 bases from V and 0 bases from J; junction bases left unmatched: 9.

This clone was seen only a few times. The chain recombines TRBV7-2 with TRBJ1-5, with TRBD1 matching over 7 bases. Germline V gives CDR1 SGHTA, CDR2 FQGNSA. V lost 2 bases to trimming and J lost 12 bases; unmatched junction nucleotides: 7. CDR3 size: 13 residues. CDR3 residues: CASSLRQGLDQHF. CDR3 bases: TGTGCCAGCAGCTTACGACAGGGCTTGGACCAGCATTTT.

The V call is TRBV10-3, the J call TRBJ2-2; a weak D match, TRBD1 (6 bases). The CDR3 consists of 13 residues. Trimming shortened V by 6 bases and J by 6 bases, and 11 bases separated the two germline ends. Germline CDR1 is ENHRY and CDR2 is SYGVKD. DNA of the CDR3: TGTGCCATCAGACCGGACAGACCCGGGGAGCTGTTTTTT. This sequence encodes CAIRPDRPGELFF.

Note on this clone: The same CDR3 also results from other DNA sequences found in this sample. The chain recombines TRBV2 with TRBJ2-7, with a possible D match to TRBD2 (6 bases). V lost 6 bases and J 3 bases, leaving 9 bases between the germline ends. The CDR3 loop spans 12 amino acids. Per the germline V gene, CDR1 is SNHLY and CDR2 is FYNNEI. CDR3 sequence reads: CASSAGLYEQYF. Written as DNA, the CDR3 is TGTGCCAGCAGCGCGGGGCTCTACGAGCAGTACTTC.

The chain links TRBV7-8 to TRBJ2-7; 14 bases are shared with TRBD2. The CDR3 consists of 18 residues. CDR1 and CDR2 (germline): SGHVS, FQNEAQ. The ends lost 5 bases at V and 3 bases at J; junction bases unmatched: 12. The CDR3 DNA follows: TGTGCCAGCAGCGGGGAACGGGGGACTAGCGGGAGTGTCTACGAGCAGTACTTC. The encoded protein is CASSGERGTSGSVYEQYF.

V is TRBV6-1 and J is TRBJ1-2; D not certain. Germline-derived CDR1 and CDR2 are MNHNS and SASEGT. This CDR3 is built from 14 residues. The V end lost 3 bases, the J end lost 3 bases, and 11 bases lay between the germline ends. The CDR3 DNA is TGTGCCAGCAGTGATTATTCAGGCTACTATGGCTACACCTTC. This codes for CASSDYSGYYGYTF.

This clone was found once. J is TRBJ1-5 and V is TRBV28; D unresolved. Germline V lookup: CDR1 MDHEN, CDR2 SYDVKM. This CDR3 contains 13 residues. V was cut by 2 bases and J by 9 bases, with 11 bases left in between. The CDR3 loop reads CASSLGSVRPQHF. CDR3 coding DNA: TGTGCCAGCAGTTTAGGTAGTGTTCGGCCCCAGCATTTT.

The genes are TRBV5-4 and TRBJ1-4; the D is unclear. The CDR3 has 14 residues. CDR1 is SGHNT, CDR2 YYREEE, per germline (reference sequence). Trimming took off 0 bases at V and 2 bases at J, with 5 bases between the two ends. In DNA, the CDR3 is TGTGCCAGCAGCTTGGATCAGACTAATGAAAAACTGTTTTTT. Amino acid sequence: CASSLDQTNEKLFF.

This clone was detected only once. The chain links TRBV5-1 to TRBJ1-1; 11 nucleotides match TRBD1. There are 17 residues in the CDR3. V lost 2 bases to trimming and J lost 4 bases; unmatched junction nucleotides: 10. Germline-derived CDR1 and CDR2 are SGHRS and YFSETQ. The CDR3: CASSFGTPGQGVTEAFF. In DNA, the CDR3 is TGCGCCAGCAGCTTCGGAACCCCGGGACAGGGGGTCACTGAAGCTTTCTTT.

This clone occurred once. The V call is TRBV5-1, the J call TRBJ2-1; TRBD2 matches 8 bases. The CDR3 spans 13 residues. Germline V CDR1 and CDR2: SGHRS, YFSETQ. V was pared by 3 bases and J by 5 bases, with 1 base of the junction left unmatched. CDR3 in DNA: TGCGCCAGCAGCTCGGGAGGGAACAATGAGCAGTTCTTC. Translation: CASSSGGNNEQFF.

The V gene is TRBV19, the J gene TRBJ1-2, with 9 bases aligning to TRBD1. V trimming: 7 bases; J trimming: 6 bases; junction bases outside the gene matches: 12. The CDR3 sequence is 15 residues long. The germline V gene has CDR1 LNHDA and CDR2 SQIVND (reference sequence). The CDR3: CASKPTGTGNHGYTF. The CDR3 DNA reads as TGTGCCAGTAAACCTACCGGGACAGGGAACCATGGCTACACCTTC.

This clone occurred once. The CDR3 DNA reads as TGCAGTGCTAGTTTGGCGGGGAGCTCCTACGAGCAGTACTTC. It codes for CSASLAGSSYEQYF. V usage is TRBV20-1 and J usage is TRBJ2-7; D may be TRBD2 (6 bases). The CDR3 runs to 14 residues. CDR1 DFQATT and CDR2 SNEGSKA come from the germline V gene (reference sequence). Between the trimmed V and J ends, which lost 3 bases and 0 bases, there was a span of 12 bases.